This entry lists 2 T cell receptor beta chains sequenced from one sample in a study of blood T cell repertoires in COVID-19. The table came from immunoSEQ multiplex PCR; TCRdb's copy has only in-frame clones and leaves some out. This sample has approximately 110,000 clones, with roughly 85% found just once. The sample was peripheral blood. These receptors were taken from a human donor in a cohort sampled during active COVID-19.

V usage is TRBV7-2 and J usage is TRBJ1-2; D is unresolved. The CDR3 is made up of 13 amino acids. CDR1 SGHTA and CDR2 FQGNSA come from the germline V gene. V was cut by 3 bases and J by 4 bases, with 9 bases left in between. The CDR3 nucleotides are TGTGCCAGCAGCTTGGGAGGGTTCTATGGCTACACCTTC. Protein sequence: CASSLGGFYGYTF.

This chain links TRBV23-1 with TRBJ1-5, with 9 bases matching TRBD1. TRBV23-1 qualifies as an ORF whose function is uncertain. This CDR3 is 18 amino acids long. V trimming: 4 bases; J trimming: 4 bases; junction bases outside the gene matches: 14. The CDR3 coding sequence is TGCGCCAGCAGTCGCCCGGACAGGGGCGAGTTAGGTAATCAGCCCCAGCATTTT. Its protein is CASSRPDRGELGNQPQHF.